The 14 T cell receptor beta chains given below trace back to one sample, sequenced in a study of CD8+CD57+ T cells in acquired aplastic anemia. For CDR3 and TCR beta VDJ profiling, genomic DNA was the template used. TCRdb re-derived calls from the reads in MiXCR, one entry per CDR3 protein. The table lists about 270,000 distinct CDR3 sequences, 55% to 65% of them singletons. Sequenced sample: sorted CD4+, CD8+, or CD8+CD57+ T cells (not recorded which) from PBMCs. Receptors originate from a human donor with severe aplastic anemia or a healthy control (not recorded which).

The CDR3 DNA reads TGTGCCAGCAGAGCAACCGGGACCCAGTACTTC. Translated: CASRATGTQYF. The chain couples TRBV2 to TRBJ2-5, with D hard to call. From germline, CDR1 is SNHLY and CDR2 FYNNEI. The CDR3 runs 11 residues. V was shortened by 6 bases and J by 7 bases, with 9 bases between the two germline ends. Full variable domain (outside the CDR3, taken from reference TRBV2 and TRBJ2-5): EPEVTQTPSHQVTQMGQEVILRCVPISNHLYFYWYRQILGQKVEFLVSFYNNEISEKSEIFDDQFSVERPDGSNFTLKIRSTKLEDSAMYFCASRATGTQYFGPGTRLLVL.

This clonotype was seen ten or more times. The gene calls are TRBV30 and TRBJ1-1; perhaps TRBD1 as D (5 bases). Trimming took off 2 bases at V and 11 bases at J, with 15 bases between the two ends. The CDR3 runs to 12 residues. The germline V gene encodes CDR1 GTSNPN and CDR2 SVGIG (reference sequence). The CDR3 DNA reads TGTGCCTGGAGTACAAACGGGGCAGCGGCTTTCTTT. Amino acid sequence: CAWSTNGAAAFF.

This clonotype was counted between two and nine times. The chain links TRBV5-1 to TRBJ2-2, with 12 bases identical to TRBD1. CDR1 SGHRS and CDR2 YFSETQ come from the germline V gene. With V trimmed by 4 bases and J by 7 bases, 11 bases remained unmatched. The CDR3 covers 17 residues. This CDR3 is CASSPLPGQGAIGELFF. As DNA, the CDR3 is TGCGCCAGCAGCCCTCTACCGGGACAGGGGGCGATCGGGGAGCTGTTTTTT.

The CDR3 DNA is TGTGCCAGCAGCCCTCACAGGGAAGTAACCTACGAGCAGTACTTC. Its translation is CASSPHREVTYEQYF. The V and J genes are TRBV7-9 and TRBJ2-7; D is possibly TRBD1 (6 bases). The CDR3 is made up of 15 amino acids. Germline loops: CDR1 SEHNR, CDR2 FQNEAQ (reference sequence). V was shortened by 5 bases and J by 2 bases, with 16 bases between the two germline ends.

In this sample, this clonotype turned up once. Possible read error: a much larger clone is one base away. CDR3 coding DNA: TGTGCCAGTAGTATAAAAAGGGCTGGGGCCAACGTCCCGACTTTC. Protein sequence: CASSIKRAGANVPTF. The chain recombines TRBV19 with TRBJ2-6, with D tentatively TRBD1 (5 bases). Germline V gene data show CDR1 as LNHDA and CDR2 as SQIVND (reference sequence). The CDR3 spans 15 residues.

The CDR3 loop is CAWSVLSPNEQFF. CDR3 sequence (DNA): TGTGCCTGGAGTGTATTATCCCCCAATGAGCAGTTCTTC. This rearrangement joins TRBV30 to TRBJ2-1; D call uncertain. The CDR3 consists of 13 residues. V lost 0 bases to trimming and J lost 6 bases, with 9 bases between them. Germline assignment: CDR1 GTSNPN and CDR2 SVGIG (reference sequence).

This clonotype showed up just a few times. V and J are TRBV24-1 and TRBJ2-7; the match to TRBD1 covers 11 bases. V dropped 3 bases and J dropped 3; count of bases not matched to a gene: 3. Germline CDR1 reads KGHDR; CDR2 reads SFDVKD. CDR3 length equals 15 residues. The CDR3 region has the DNA TGTGCCACCAGTGATCCGGGACAGGGGGACTACGAGCAGTACTTC. Protein product: CATSDPGQGDYEQYF.

This clonotype appeared many times. This chain joins TRBV6-1 and TRBJ1-2; D unclear. This CDR3 contains 14 residues. V was pared by 4 bases and J by 2 bases, with 11 bases between. CDR1 and CDR2 (germline): MNHNS, SASEGT. CDR3 sequence: CASSAGLENYGYTF. CDR3 bases: TGTGCCAGCAGTGCCGGCCTGGAAAACTATGGCTACACCTTC.

This clonotype has only one observation. The genes are TRBV10-3 and TRBJ1-3; D is ambiguous. The V gene lost 10 bases and the J gene lost 3 bases, with 13 bases spanning the gap. The germline V gene encodes CDR1 ENHRY and CDR2 SYGVKD. This CDR3 region has 13 residues. The CDR3 is CASSPSGGNTIYF. CDR3 nucleotide sequence: TGTGCCAGCAGCCCATCCGGTGGAAACACCATATATTTT.

The rearrangement joins TRBV2 to TRBJ1-2; no definite D call. The CDR3 runs 15 residues. Trimming took off 2 bases at V and 0 bases at J, with 10 bases between the two ends. Per the germline V gene, CDR1 is SNHLY and CDR2 is FYNNEI. This CDR3 is CASSEMGPANYGYTF. The CDR3 nucleotides are TGTGCCAGCAGTGAAATGGGCCCGGCTAACTATGGCTACACCTTC.

This clonotype came up many times. The rearrangement joins TRBV27 to TRBJ1-1; a weak D match, TRBD1 (5 bases). V was clipped by 6 bases and J by 5 bases, with 16 bases between them. Per germline, CDR1 MNHEY and CDR2 SMNVEV (reference sequence). This CDR3 has 14 amino acids. In DNA, the CDR3 is TGTGCCAGCAGCTATAGCCCAGGGCTTACTGAAGCTTTCTTT. Residues: CASSYSPGLTEAFF.

This clonotype was counted at least ten times. V usage is TRBV20-1 and J usage is TRBJ2-5, with 7 bases aligning to TRBD1. Germline V gene data show CDR1 as DFQATT and CDR2 as SNEGSKA (reference sequence). The CDR3 has 13 residues. J lost 1 base, V lost 7 bases, and 6 bases had no gene match. CDR3 in DNA: TGCAGTGTGAGGGGGCCTCGCCAAGAGACCCAGTACTTC. Its translation: CSVRGPRQETQYF.

The V and J genes are TRBV15 and TRBJ1-2, with TRBD1 identical over 8 bases. Germline V gene sequence: CDR1 LNHNV, CDR2 YYDKDF (reference sequence). Trimming took 0 bases from V and 6 from J; bases not matched to a gene: 3. This CDR3 contains 14 residues. The CDR3 sequence is CATSRDATGDGYTF. The DNA of the CDR3 is TGTGCCACCAGCAGAGATGCGACAGGGGATGGCTACACCTTC.

This clonotype was seen only a few times. Given a much more abundant clone one base away, this may be a read error. V is TRBV5-5 and J is TRBJ2-5; 9 bases are a match to TRBD1. Losses at the gene ends were 5 bases for V and 0 bases for J; bases not matched to a gene: 5. Germline V CDR1 and CDR2: SGHKS, YYEKEE (reference sequence). CDR3 length: 15 residues. The CDR3 DNA sequence: TGTGCCAGCAGGTCACAGGGGGCTAACCAAGAGACCCAGTACTTC. Its translation is CASRSQGANQETQYF.